These 26 T cell receptor beta chains came from one sample sequenced in a study of cytomegalovirus exposure and HLA in healthy donors (dated by TCRdb to about 2017). Receptors were amplified or captured by the immunoSEQ multiplex PCR assay. A mixture of 60 forward primers for TCR Vbeta segments and 13 reverse primers for TCR Jbeta segments was used in the multiplex PCR. TCRdb stores this immuneACCESS table with in-frame sequences only. Part of the clones is absent; in the studies checked, under half of the shortfall reflects unresolved V genes, and no reason is known for the rest. This sample gives 97,000 or so clones in total; about two thirds of them show up just once. The ten largest clones take up 2% to 2.5% of the sample. Sequencing input: PBMCs. The receptors shown here come from a man in his fifties in good health and CMV-seronegative.

The chain couples TRBV19 to TRBJ1-4, with 7 bases that match TRBD1. This CDR3 spans 14 amino acids. Germline V gene lookup returns CDR1 LNHDA and CDR2 SQIVND (reference sequence). The V and J ends lost 6 bases and 3 bases, in that order; junction bases with no gene match: 4. The chain's CDR3 is CASRMTGSNEKLFF. The CDR3 DNA is TGTGCCAGTAGAATGACAGGGTCTAATGAAAAACTGTTTTTT.

This clone was found once. J is TRBJ2-1 and V is TRBV6-5; no clear D. The CDR3 runs to 15 residues. The germline V gene encodes CDR1 MNHEY and CDR2 SVGAGI. Between the trimmed V and J ends, which lost 2 bases and 3 bases, there was a span of 11 bases. In DNA, the CDR3 is TGTGCCAGCAGTTACGCGTCAGGTAACTACAATGAGCAGTTCTTC. Its translation: CASSYASGNYNEQFF.

The chain couples TRBV10-3 to TRBJ2-1; the match to TRBD1 covers 8 bases. V lost 3 bases, J lost 9 bases, and 4 bases stayed unmatched. Per the germline V gene, CDR1 is ENHRY and CDR2 is SYGVKD. The CDR3 length is 13 residues. This chain's CDR3 is CAISESTGVEQFF. CDR3 bases: TGTGCCATCAGTGAATCGACAGGGGTTGAGCAGTTCTTC.

The V gene is TRBV4-1, the J gene TRBJ2-7; D may be TRBD2 (5 bases). The germline CDR1 and CDR2 sequences are MGHRA and YSYEKL. V was pared by 4 bases and J by 5 bases, with 21 bases between. This CDR3 is 16 amino acids long. For the CDR3, the DNA is TGCGCCAGCAGCCGAGACCCGAGCGGTCCAGGCCACGAGCAGTACTTC. Amino acid sequence: CASSRDPSGPGHEQYF.

The chain is built from TRBV19 and TRBJ1-5; D is ambiguous. The CDR3 spans 13 residues. Germline V gene data show CDR1 as LNHDA and CDR2 as SQIVND (reference sequence). V lost 3 bases to trimming and J lost 5 bases, with 8 bases between them. Here the CDR3 reads CASSIARDQPQHF. The CDR3, as DNA: TGTGCCAGTAGTATCGCGAGGGATCAGCCCCAGCATTTT.

The chain links TRBV10-1 to TRBJ1-2, with D hard to call. V was cut by 6 bases and J by 6 bases, with 8 bases left in between. The CDR3 loop spans 11 amino acids. Germline CDR1 and CDR2: WNHNN and SYGVQD (reference sequence). The CDR3 nucleotides are TGCGCCAGCAGACAGTCGGATGGCTACACCTTC. This encodes CASRQSDGYTF.

The V and J genes are TRBV6-5 and TRBJ2-1, with TRBD2 matching over 7 bases. The CDR3 length is 14 residues. The trim removed 4 bases at V and 8 bases at J, leaving 8 bases unmatched. Germline CDR1 and CDR2: MNHEY and SVGAGI. The CDR3 DNA reads as TGTGCCAGCAGTTGGCGGGGAGGGAGGGATGAGCAGTTCTTC. Translating it yields CASSWRGGRDEQFF.

The rearrangement joins TRBV21-1 to TRBJ1-5; TRBD1 reflects the table's D call only, with no check against the DNA. TRBV21-1 is flagged as a pseudogene. The CDR3 runs 16 residues. CDR3 in DNA: TGTGCCAGCAACAGCCGGGACAGGGGAAGCAATCAGCCCCAGCATTTT. Its protein is CASNSRDRGSNQPQHF.

V and J are TRBV5-8 and TRBJ1-5; TRBD1 matches at 7 bases. This CDR3 comprises 15 residues. The V gene's germline CDR1 is SGHTS and CDR2 YDEGEE. J lost 4 bases, V lost 4 bases, and 8 bases had no gene match. CDR3 nucleotides: TGTGCCAGCAGCCCGACAGGGACTCGGAATCAGCCCCAGCATTTT. It translates to CASSPTGTRNQPQHF.

This chain connects TRBV11-2 to TRBJ2-7; D gene ambiguous. V lost 3 bases and J lost 6, with 12 bases in between. This CDR3 has 13 amino acids. Per germline, CDR1 SGHAT and CDR2 FQNNGV. The CDR3 bases are TGTGCCAGCAGCTTGCACCTCTACGGCGAGCAGTACTTC. Its protein is CASSLHLYGEQYF.

The chain couples TRBV7-2 to TRBJ2-1, with 14 positions matching TRBD2. The J segment lost 6 bases and the V segment lost 4 bases, leaving 14 bases of the junction unmatched. The germline V gene has CDR1 SGHTA and CDR2 FQGNSA. The CDR3 consists of 19 residues. In DNA, the CDR3 is TGTGCCAGCAGCTCCCAGCCCCCCAGGACTAGCGGGGGGACCAATGAGCAGTTCTTC. Translated: CASSSQPPRTSGGTNEQFF.

The chain uses TRBV30 and TRBJ2-1; TRBD2 matches at 7 bases. Trimming took 4 bases from V and 6 from J; bases not matched to a gene: 15. The CDR3 is 16 residues long. The germline V gene encodes CDR1 GTSNPN and CDR2 SVGIG (reference sequence). DNA of the CDR3: TGTGCCTGGACCGGTGGTGCGGGAGTTTTGGGCAATGAGCAGTTCTTC. Translated: CAWTGGAGVLGNEQFF.

The gene calls are TRBV28 and TRBJ2-7; D remains unclear. Germline V gene sequence: CDR1 MDHEN, CDR2 SYDVKM. Trimming removed 3 bases from V and 0 bases from J, with 9 bases in between. The CDR3 runs to 14 residues. CDR3 nucleotides: TGTGCCAGCAGTTTCGCCCCTATCTCCTACGAGCAGTACTTC. This encodes CASSFAPISYEQYF.

V and J are TRBV9 and TRBJ2-1, with 12 bases that match TRBD2. CDR3 size: 17 residues. J was trimmed by 9 bases and V by 4 bases; bases with no gene match: 14. Germline CDR1 is SGDLS and CDR2 is YYNGEE. The CDR3 is CASSPRASGRAGGEQFF. CDR3 coding DNA: TGTGCCAGCAGCCCTCGGGCTAGCGGGAGGGCCGGTGGTGAGCAGTTCTTC.

In its sample, this clone was seen once. The junction shows a germline mismatch at one end, possibly a read error. This sequence joins TRBV7-3 and TRBJ2-3, with D unresolved. The CDR3 runs to 20 residues. Germline CDR1 SGHTA, CDR2 FQGTGA. The CDR3 is CASGLFGVGYSHDSTDTQYF. In nucleotides, the CDR3 is TGTGCCAGCGGCTTATTTGGAGTTGGCTATAGCCATGACAGCACAGATACGCAGTATTTT.

The rearrangement joins TRBV5-1 to TRBJ2-5, with 9 bases matching TRBD2. The CDR3 is made up of 15 amino acids. Germline-derived CDR1 and CDR2 are SGHRS and YFSETQ. J was trimmed by 7 bases and V by 0 bases; bases with no gene match: 7. For the CDR3, the DNA is TGCGCCAGCAGCTTGGCCGGCGGGGGGGCAGGGACCCAGTACTTC. This codes for CASSLAGGGAGTQYF.

This chain connects TRBV28 to TRBJ1-3; no firm D call. Trimming took 6 bases from V and 5 from J, leaving 8 bases between them. From germline, CDR1 is MDHEN and CDR2 SYDVKM. The CDR3 runs 12 residues. DNA for the CDR3: TGTGCCAGCAGCGGGTTCCGAAACACCATATATTTT. Amino acids: CASSGFRNTIYF.

This clone came up a few times. The J gene is TRBJ2-7, the V gene TRBV28; weak D call: TRBD1 (6 bases). This CDR3 has 14 amino acids. With 7 bases removed from V and 9 bases from J, the gap between germline ends came to 22 bases. Germline assignment: CDR1 MDHEN and CDR2 SYDVKM. The DNA for the CDR3 is TGTGCCAGCAATTCAGGGGATGTTCTGGTTGTGCAGTACTTC. This gives the protein CASNSGDVLVVQYF.

The chain combines TRBV30 with TRBJ1-3; tentative D call: TRBD1 (5 bases). The CDR3 contains 14 residues. Germline CDR1 reads GTSNPN; CDR2 reads SVGIG (reference sequence). Trimming pared 0 bases from V and 4 bases from J, leaving 10 bases between. Here the CDR3 reads CAWSVGAEGNTIYF. The CDR3 coding sequence is TGTGCCTGGAGTGTAGGGGCGGAGGGAAACACCATATATTTT.

V and J are TRBV2 and TRBJ1-1; D ambiguous. CDR1 and CDR2 from the germline V gene are SNHLY and FYNNEI. CDR3 size: 15 residues. The V gene lost 3 bases and the J gene lost 1 base, with 12 bases spanning the gap. The CDR3 sequence: CASSESGFRNTEAFF. In nucleotides, the CDR3 is TGTGCCAGCAGTGAGTCAGGTTTCAGGAACACTGAAGCTTTCTTT. Full variable domain (outside the CDR3, taken from reference TRBV2 and TRBJ1-1): EPEVTQTPSHQVTQMGQEVILRCVPISNHLYFYWYRQILGQKVEFLVSFYNNEISEKSEIFDDQFSVERPDGSNFTLKIRSTKLEDSAMYFCASSESGFRNTEAFFGQGTRLTVV.

The V call is TRBV28, the J call TRBJ1-6, with 7 bases fitting TRBD1. The germline V gene has CDR1 MDHEN and CDR2 SYDVKM. This CDR3 region has 13 residues. With 10 bases clipped from V and 7 bases from J, the junction kept 7 bases outside the gene matches. The CDR3 sequence is CATTGVRNSPLHF. In DNA, the CDR3 is TGTGCCACCACAGGGGTTCGGAATTCACCCCTCCACTTT.

This clone was counted between two and nine times. The junction shows a germline mismatch at one end, possibly a read error. The chain carries TRBV7-7 and TRBJ2-7, with D perhaps matching TRBD2 (5 bases). This CDR3 region has 13 residues. CDR1 and CDR2 from the germline V gene are SSHAT and FNYEAQ (reference sequence). CDR3 residues: CASSLVEGVEQYF. CDR3 nucleotide sequence: TGTGCTAGCAGCTTAGTTGAGGGCGTCGAGCAGTACTTC.

The chain combines TRBV9 with TRBJ2-1; D is uncertain. CDR3 size: 12 residues. Trimming cost V 5 bases and J 2 bases, with 5 bases left between them. From germline, CDR1 is SGDLS and CDR2 YYNGEE. CDR3 nucleotide sequence: TGTGCCAGCAGTGTCGCCTACAATGAGCAGTTCTTC. This encodes CASSVAYNEQFF.

This clone was recorded only once. J is TRBJ2-7 and V is TRBV5-4, with 11 bases that match TRBD2. V shed 0 bases and J 2 bases; nucleotides not matched to a gene: 7. Germline V CDR1 and CDR2: SGHNT, YYREEE (reference sequence). This CDR3 region has 17 residues. The CDR3 nucleotides are TGTGCCAGCAGCTTGGCCGGGACTAGCGGTGTAACCTACGAGCAGTACTTC. Its translation: CASSLAGTSGVTYEQYF.

The chain joins TRBV11-2 to TRBJ2-7; D not resolved. The CDR3 contains 16 residues. Germline lookup yields CDR1 SGHAT and CDR2 FQNNGV. Trimming left V 1 base short and J 5 bases short, with 18 bases between. The CDR3 reads CASSLAPPVFAHEQYF. CDR3 bases: TGTGCCAGCAGCTTAGCCCCTCCGGTATTTGCGCACGAGCAGTACTTC.

V and J are TRBV11-2 and TRBJ2-7; tentative D call: TRBD1 (6 bases). The CDR3 has 15 amino acids. Looked up from germline, CDR1 is SGHAT and CDR2 is FQNNGV. The V and J ends lost 1 base and 3 bases respectively, with 13 bases between them. CDR3 amino acids: CASSLARGRDYEQYF. The CDR3 bases are TGTGCCAGCAGCTTAGCCAGGGGACGGGACTACGAGCAGTACTTC.